This record covers a single T cell receptor (beta chain). V lost 1 base to trimming and J lost 0 bases; unmatched junction nucleotides: 8. The CDR3 consists of 18 residues. Per the germline V gene, CDR1 is SGDLS and CDR2 is YYNGEE. The method was immunoSEQ multiplex PCR; TCRdb's version includes in-frame clones alone and lacks a portion of them. This sample has about 170,000 clones, with about 89% found just once. The data belong to a study of blood T cell repertoires in COVID-19. Across the whole study: T cells, B-cell-depleted T cells, or PBMCs supplied cDNA or gDNA.

This receptor was identified in a man in his 70s with acute or convalescent COVID-19. The specimen sequenced was peripheral blood. The V and J genes are TRBV9 and TRBJ2-1; 9 bases map to TRBD2. CDR3 sequence reads: CASSVNPSGISSYNEQFF. The CDR3 nucleotides are TGTGCCAGCAGCGTAAACCCTAGCGGGATTAGCTCCTACAATGAGCAGTTCTTC.